Following are 32 T cell receptor beta chains from one sample sequenced in a study of OX40 agonist ivuxolimab in advanced cancers. Some clones are missing from TCRdb's copy, which holds only in-frame ones; the method was immunoSEQ multiplex PCR. Here the sample spans 55,000 to 80,000 clones, approximately 79% being singletons. Sequenced here: CD4+ or CD8+ T cells sorted from blood, sampled in a trial of the OX40 agonist ivuxolimab. These receptors all come from an adult with an advanced solid tumor such as melanoma, head and neck, liver or kidney cancer.

The V and J genes are TRBV7-3 and TRBJ2-3; D unresolved. V lost 1 base to trimming and J lost 1 base, with 9 bases between them. From germline, CDR1 is SGHTA and CDR2 FQGTGA. The CDR3 sequence is 15 residues long. The CDR3 protein is CASSLNPQGTDTQYF. The CDR3 DNA sequence: TGTGCCAGCAGCTTAAATCCGCAGGGCACAGATACGCAGTATTTT.

The chain links TRBV18 to TRBJ1-3, with D unclear. The germline V gene has CDR1 KGHSH and CDR2 LQKENI. V lost 3 bases and J 4 bases, leaving 13 bases between the germline ends. The CDR3 is made up of 15 amino acids. CDR3 sequence: CASSPKAGGGNTIYF. CDR3 nucleotide sequence: TGTGCCAGCTCACCGAAAGCAGGAGGGGGAAACACCATATATTTT.

J is TRBJ1-3 and V is TRBV6-5; D remains unclear. The CDR3 is made up of 13 amino acids. V was clipped by 6 bases and J by 2 bases, with 8 bases between them. The germline V gene has CDR1 MNHEY and CDR2 SVGAGI. CDR3 sequence reads: CASRKGAGNTIYF. In nucleotides, the CDR3 is TGTGCCAGCAGAAAGGGCGCTGGAAACACCATATATTTT.

V usage is TRBV7-2 and J usage is TRBJ2-3, with D possibly matching TRBD2 (5 bases). Germline CDR1 is SGHTA and CDR2 is FQGNSA. Trimming took 5 bases from V and 2 from J, leaving 11 bases between them. The CDR3 has 14 residues. CDR3 DNA: TGTGCCAGCAGCCGGGGATTGTACACAGATACGCAGTATTTT. Translating it yields CASSRGLYTDTQYF.

The chain carries TRBV4-2 and TRBJ2-7; TRBD1 or TRBD2 may be the D gene (7 bases each). CDR3 length: 16 amino acids. V was trimmed by 1 base and J by 5 bases, leaving 18 bases between them. Germline assignment: CDR1 LGHNA and CDR2 YNFKEQ. The CDR3 sequence is CASSQASGGQFDEQYF. The CDR3 DNA follows: TGTGCCAGCAGCCAAGCATCGGGGGGACAGTTCGACGAGCAGTACTTC.

The chain employs TRBV27 and TRBJ1-5, with D unresolved. The CDR3 has 14 amino acids. Germline CDR1 and CDR2: MNHEY and SMNVEV (reference sequence). V lost 2 bases and J 0 bases, leaving 5 bases between the germline ends. This CDR3 is CASSLGFSNQPQHF. The CDR3 coding sequence is TGTGCCAGCAGTTTAGGGTTTAGCAATCAGCCCCAGCATTTT.

The J gene is TRBJ1-2, the V gene TRBV14, with 11 bases lining up with TRBD1. Per germline, CDR1 SGHDN and CDR2 FVKESK. The ends lost 5 bases at V and 8 bases at J; junction bases unmatched: 7. CDR3 size: 14 residues. The CDR3 region has the DNA TGTGCCAGCAGCTACGGACAGGGGGCTACGGGCTACACCTTC. Its translation is CASSYGQGATGYTF.

This rearrangement joins TRBV30 to TRBJ2-7; possible D gene TRBD2, 6 bases. Trimming removed 5 bases from V and 4 bases from J, with 15 bases in between. This CDR3 contains 13 residues. From germline, CDR1 is GTSNPN and CDR2 SVGIG (reference sequence). The CDR3 sequence is CAWHGTGEYEQYF. CDR3 bases: TGTGCCTGGCATGGGACTGGAGAGTACGAGCAGTACTTC.

The rearrangement joins TRBV11-3 to TRBJ1-2; D possibly corresponds to TRBD1 (5 bases). In germline, CDR1 is SGHNT, CDR2 YENEEA. This CDR3 is built from 16 residues. V lost 5 bases, J lost 4 bases, and 20 bases lay in between. The CDR3, as DNA: TGTGCCAGCAGCCTCGGGTGGGGGTCGGCAGCCTATGGCTACACCTTC. It translates to CASSLGWGSAAYGYTF.

The chain has TRBV6-1 and TRBJ1-5; D remains unclear. The CDR3 sequence is 15 residues long. CDR1 is MNHNS and CDR2 is SASEGT in the germline V gene. Trimming took 2 bases from V and 4 from J, leaving 12 bases between them. This CDR3 reads CASSERLPLNQPQHF. The DNA of the CDR3 is TGTGCCAGCAGTGAACGGTTGCCCTTAAATCAGCCCCAGCATTTT.

The genes are TRBV27 and TRBJ1-2, with a possible D match to TRBD1 (5 bases). Trimming took 8 bases from V and 2 from J, leaving 18 bases between them. In germline, CDR1 is MNHEY, CDR2 SMNVEV (reference sequence). The CDR3 consists of 15 residues. The CDR3 bases are TGTGCCAGCCTCCCCAGCGGGAAGGGGAACTATGGCTACACCTTC. Translating it yields CASLPSGKGNYGYTF.

This chain joins TRBV6-5 and TRBJ2-5; TRBD2 agrees at 12 bases. V gave up 6 bases and J gave up 5 bases; unmatched junction bases: 7. The CDR3 runs 15 residues. Germline lookup yields CDR1 MNHEY and CDR2 SVGAGI. CDR3 DNA sequence: TGTGCCAGCAGGGTACTAGCGGGGGGCCGGGAGACCCAGTACTTC. It translates to CASRVLAGGRETQYF.

The CDR3 sequence is CASSFATTGGIGYTF. The CDR3 DNA sequence: TGTGCCAGCAGCTTCGCAACGACAGGGGGCATCGGCTACACCTTC. The V call is TRBV7-2, the J call TRBJ1-2; 10 bases align to TRBD1. The trim removed 3 bases at V and 8 bases at J, leaving 9 bases unmatched. Germline V CDR1 and CDR2: SGHTA, FQGNSA. The CDR3 sequence is 15 residues long.

The chain combines TRBV7-2 with TRBJ1-1; 8 nucleotides align to TRBD1. After removal of 5 bases from V and 2 bases from J, the junction contained 7 bases not matched to a gene. The CDR3 runs 15 residues. From germline, CDR1 is SGHTA and CDR2 FQGNSA. CDR3 sequence reads: CASSTGGQKNTEAFF. The CDR3, as DNA: TGTGCCAGCAGCACAGGGGGACAGAAAAACACTGAAGCTTTCTTT.

V is TRBV7-2 and J is TRBJ2-3; D unresolved. Between the trimmed V and J ends, which lost 2 bases and 2 bases, there was a span of 8 bases. This CDR3 contains 14 residues. Germline V gene sequence: CDR1 SGHTA, CDR2 FQGNSA. CDR3 bases: TGTGCCAGCAGCTTACTCCGGCTCACAGATACGCAGTATTTT. Its translation is CASSLLRLTDTQYF.

V and J are TRBV9 and TRBJ2-7; 13 nucleotides match TRBD2. The CDR3 length is 16 residues. Trimming took 4 bases from V and 2 from J; bases not matched to a gene: 6. Germline V gene data show CDR1 as SGDLS and CDR2 as YYNGEE. The CDR3 nucleotides read TGTGCCAGCAGCCTCTCGGGACTAGCGGGAACCTACGAGCAGTACTTC. Protein product: CASSLSGLAGTYEQYF.

This clone came up once. The CDR3 nucleotides read TGTGCCAGCAGCAGGGGGCAAGGTAATGAAAAACTGTTTTTT. It yields the protein CASSRGQGNEKLFF. The chain recombines TRBV9 with TRBJ1-4; TRBD1 agrees at 7 bases. Germline CDR1 is SGDLS and CDR2 is YYNGEE. The CDR3 totals 14 residues. V was pared by 4 bases and J by 4 bases, with 4 bases of the junction left unmatched.

The chain is built from TRBV5-4 and TRBJ2-2; unclear D gene. CDR1 and CDR2 (germline): SGHNT, YYREEE (reference sequence). Trimming pared 0 bases from V and 6 bases from J, leaving 12 bases between. The CDR3 extends over 15 amino acids. In nucleotides, the CDR3 is TGTGCCAGCAGCTTGGGACAACCTACTGCCGGGGAGCTGTTTTTT. Its translation is CASSLGQPTAGELFF. Full variable domain (missing parts from reference TRBV5-4 and TRBJ2-2): ETGVTQSPTHLIKTRGQQVTLRCSSQSGHNTVSWYQQALGQGPQFIFQYYREEENGRGNFPPRFSGLQFPNYSSELNVNALELDDSALYLCASSLGQPTAGELFFGEGSRLTVL.

The V gene is TRBV4-3, the J gene TRBJ2-7; D call uncertain. Per the germline V gene, CDR1 is LGHNA and CDR2 is YSLEER. The CDR3 has 14 amino acids. The V end lost 2 bases, the J end lost 2 bases, and 10 bases lay between the germline ends. The CDR3, as DNA: TGCGCCAGCAGCCAAATTTCAGGAGCCTACGAGCAGTACTTC. It yields the protein CASSQISGAYEQYF.

The gene calls are TRBV30 and TRBJ2-5; D ambiguous. CDR3 size: 15 residues. V shed 3 bases and J shed 4 bases, with 18 bases lying between them. The germline CDR1 and CDR2 sequences are GTSNPN and SVGIG (reference sequence). CDR3 in amino acids: CAWRTQGQARETQYF. CDR3 coding DNA: TGTGCCTGGAGGACCCAAGGGCAGGCGAGAGAGACCCAGTACTTC.

The chain couples TRBV2 to TRBJ1-6; 7 bases line up with TRBD1. The CDR3 is 14 residues long. Germline loops: CDR1 SNHLY, CDR2 FYNNEI. The junction had 5 bases not matched to a gene; V was cut back by 5 bases and J by 7 bases. The CDR3 is CASSSQGRNSPLHF. Here the CDR3 DNA reads TGTGCCAGCAGTTCACAGGGGAGAAATTCACCCCTCCACTTT.

CDR3 in amino acids: CACTPLRGEAFF. The CDR3 DNA sequence: TGTGCCTGCACCCCGTTAAGGGGAGAAGCTTTCTTT. The rearrangement links TRBV30 to TRBJ1-1; TRBD1 might be the D (5 bases). Germline V gene sequence: CDR1 GTSNPN, CDR2 SVGIG (reference sequence). This CDR3 region has 12 residues. The V and J ends lost 6 bases and 8 bases respectively, with 16 bases between them.

The rearrangement links TRBV19 to TRBJ1-2; TRBD1 matches at 8 bases. Trimming cost V 8 bases and J 6 bases; bases outside gene matches: 8. This CDR3 has 13 residues. The germline V gene has CDR1 LNHDA and CDR2 SQIVND (reference sequence). In DNA, the CDR3 is TGTGCCAGTGAGGACAGGGATGGCAATGGCTACACCTTC. Amino acid sequence: CASEDRDGNGYTF.

This chain joins TRBV28 and TRBJ2-5, with TRBD2 matching 9 bases. V gave up 4 bases and J gave up 5 bases; unmatched junction bases: 8. CDR3 length: 15 amino acids. The germline gives CDR1 MDHEN, CDR2 SYDVKM. The CDR3 DNA reads TGTGCCAGCAGTTCCCTTAGCGGGAGCGCCGAGACCCAGTACTTC. Translation: CASSSLSGSAETQYF.

The gene calls are TRBV7-2 and TRBJ2-1; 8 nucleotides line up with TRBD1. This CDR3 has 15 residues. The germline gives CDR1 SGHTA, CDR2 FQGNSA. V was clipped by 5 bases and J by 4 bases; unmatched bases: 7. As DNA, the CDR3 is TGTGCCAGCAGCCTCAGGGGGCACCTTTACAATGAGCAGTTCTTC. Its protein product is CASSLRGHLYNEQFF.

V gene TRBV2 combines with J gene TRBJ2-7; the D is unclear. Trimming left V 6 bases short and J 0 bases short, with 6 bases between. Germline V CDR1 and CDR2: SNHLY, FYNNEI. CDR3 length: 12 residues. CDR3 residues: CASSQVSYEQYF. The CDR3 DNA reads as TGTGCCAGCAGCCAGGTCTCCTACGAGCAGTACTTC.

The J gene is TRBJ2-1, the V gene TRBV7-2, with 8 bases that match TRBD2. J gave up 2 bases and V 0 bases, and 9 bases lay outside the gene matches. The germline V gene has CDR1 SGHTA and CDR2 FQGNSA. The CDR3 has 18 amino acids. The CDR3 nucleotides read TGTGCCAGCAGCTTAGCCACTAGCGGCCCGGTAACCTACAATGAGCAGTTCTTC. This gives the protein CASSLATSGPVTYNEQFF. Complete variable domain (other parts from reference TRBV7-2 and TRBJ2-1): GAGVSQSPSNKVTEKGKDVELRCDPISGHTALYWYRQSLGQGLEFLIYFQGNSAPDKSGLPSDRFSAERTGGSVSTLTIQRTQQEDSAVYLCASSLATSGPVTYNEQFFGPGTRLTVL.

V gene TRBV6-5 combines with J gene TRBJ1-4; TRBD1 aligns across 8 bases. The V segment lost 4 bases and the J segment 8 bases; nucleotides outside the gene matches: 9. CDR3 length: 15 residues. Germline loops: CDR1 MNHEY, CDR2 SVGAGI. CDR3 amino acids: CASSFRAGGLEKLFF. DNA for the CDR3: TGTGCCAGCAGTTTCCGGGCAGGGGGCTTGGAAAAACTGTTTTTT.

J is TRBJ1-5 and V is TRBV7-2; no reliable D call. Looked up from germline, CDR1 is SGHTA and CDR2 is FQGNSA. This CDR3 contains 17 residues. V gave up 5 bases and J gave up 0 bases, with 17 bases separating them. CDR3 DNA: TGTGCCAGCAGCCCCCCCCGCACCGGAACTAGCAATCAGCCCCAGCATTTT. Translation: CASSPPRTGTSNQPQHF. The whole variable domain, filled in from reference TRBV7-2 and TRBJ1-5, reads GAGVSQSPSNKVTEKGKDVELRCDPISGHTALYWYRQSLGQGLEFLIYFQGNSAPDKSGLPSDRFSAERTGGSVSTLTIQRTQQEDSAVYLCASSPPRTGTSNQPQHFGDGTRLSIL.

The chain uses TRBV6-1 and TRBJ2-3; 13 bases match TRBD2. Germline CDR1 and CDR2: MNHNS and SASEGT. V was pared by 6 bases and J by 4 bases, with 4 bases of the junction left unmatched. The CDR3 extends over 15 amino acids. CDR3 nucleotide sequence: TGTGCCAGCAGCGACGGGACTAGCGGGGCAGATACGCAGTATTTT. It encodes CASSDGTSGADTQYF.

The rearrangement joins TRBV7-9 to TRBJ1-4; D ambiguous. CDR1 is SEHNR, CDR2 FQNEAQ, per germline (reference sequence). The CDR3 has 16 residues. V was clipped by 5 bases and J by 0 bases, with 13 bases between them. This CDR3 reads CASSPDRATTNEKLFF. The CDR3, as DNA: TGTGCCAGCAGCCCCGATAGGGCAACAACTAATGAAAAACTGTTTTTT.

The rearrangement uses TRBV7-9 and TRBJ1-2; maybe TRBD1 (5 bases). Trimming removed 1 base from V and 6 bases from J, with 15 bases in between. This CDR3 comprises 15 residues. Germline loops: CDR1 SEHNR, CDR2 FQNEAQ (reference sequence). DNA of the CDR3: TGTGCCAGCAGCTTAGGGGCCCAGGGAGGAGATGGCTACACCTTC. It is translated as CASSLGAQGGDGYTF.